The source of this TCR beta chain is a study of T-cell reconstitution after alpha-beta-depleted transplantation in children. CDR3 length: 15 amino acids. With 3 bases removed from V and 9 bases from J, the gap between germline ends came to 15 bases. Germline-derived CDR1 and CDR2 are LNHDA and SQIVND (reference sequence). Construction of the TCRbeta library involved unique molecular identifiers. One entry per CDR3 protein, called by TCRdb with MiXCR from the PCR reads. The table shows about 610,000 distinct CDR3 sequences, with roughly a tenth occurring only once. This clonotype was picked up one time. Because the CDR3 is missing its conserved closing phenylalanine or tryptophan, this is likely a read error.

The source was PBMCs from the stem cell graft donor, collected from the stem cell graft. The chain combines TRBV19 with TRBJ1-6, with D unclear. The TCR sequence derives from a human donor who donated a stem cell graft to a child with acute myeloid leukemia. The CDR3 DNA sequence: TGTGCCAGTAGTATCCAGAGGGCAGAGAGTTCACCCCTCCACCTT. It specifies CASSIQRAESSPLHL.